One T cell receptor (beta chain) is described in this entry. Its matching antigen is unknown. The data originate from a study of PD-1 blockade in classical Hodgkin lymphoma. Study-level points and caveats: Why the repertoires differ is still unclear, perhaps disease activity or prior therapy. Reports indicated that newly diagnosed patients had lower baseline TCR diversity than healthy donors did.

Time point here: newly diagnosed, previously untreated cHL patient sample. Peripheral samples used as comparators were newly diagnosed, untreated classical Hodgkin lymphoma PBMCs. The ends were cut back, 10 bases at V and 0 bases at J, with 7 bases in the middle. Germline V CDR1 and CDR2: WNHNN, SYGVQD (reference sequence). The CDR3 covers 12 residues. Profiling relied on immunoSEQ multiplex PCR, and the TCRdb table lists in-frame clones only, not all of them. Among 17,000 or so clones listed, 75% to 90% were seen once. The chain is built from TRBV10-1 and TRBJ2-1; D is undetermined. The source is a human donor with classical Hodgkin lymphoma. The sample comprised peripheral blood mononuclear cells (PBMCs). CDR3 sequence: CATSDSYNEQFF. As DNA, the CDR3 is TGCGCCACCTCGGACTCCTACAATGAGCAGTTCTTC.